The entry below describes one T cell receptor beta chain. Antigen unknown. The data originate from a study of shared clonotypes between healthy human individuals. In the study overall: Per donor, three plates held CD4 naive cells, three held CD4 memory, two held CD8 naive and one held CD8 memory.

In the original workflow: ImmunoSEQ junction-only sequences lacked quality scores, so their filtering differed. This table comes from immunoSEQ multiplex PCR, and its TCRdb copy is limited to in-frame clones, with some not included. For V, J and clone size, that table is used; D and trimming come from the DNA. The sample holds tens of thousands of clones, about 65% seen once. Findings and caveats of the study: Researchers sampled only blood; tissue repertoires likely differ. Larger richness was generally estimated for naive than memory subsets.

Per the germline V gene, CDR1 is SQVTM and CDR2 is ANQGSEA. The CDR3 extends over 14 amino acids. V lost 7 bases and J lost 1, with 14 bases in between. The sequencing sample was made of memory CD8+ T cells sorted from blood. Subset in this sample: CD45RO+ cells pooled with CCR7-negative TemRA cells. The clonotype originates from a man aged 25-40 years in good health. V is TRBV29-1 and J is TRBJ2-1; D perhaps matches TRBD1 (6 bases). The CDR3 spells CSGGRDTSYNEQFF. CDR3 in DNA: TGCAGCGGCGGACGGGACACATCCTACAATGAGCAGTTCTTC.